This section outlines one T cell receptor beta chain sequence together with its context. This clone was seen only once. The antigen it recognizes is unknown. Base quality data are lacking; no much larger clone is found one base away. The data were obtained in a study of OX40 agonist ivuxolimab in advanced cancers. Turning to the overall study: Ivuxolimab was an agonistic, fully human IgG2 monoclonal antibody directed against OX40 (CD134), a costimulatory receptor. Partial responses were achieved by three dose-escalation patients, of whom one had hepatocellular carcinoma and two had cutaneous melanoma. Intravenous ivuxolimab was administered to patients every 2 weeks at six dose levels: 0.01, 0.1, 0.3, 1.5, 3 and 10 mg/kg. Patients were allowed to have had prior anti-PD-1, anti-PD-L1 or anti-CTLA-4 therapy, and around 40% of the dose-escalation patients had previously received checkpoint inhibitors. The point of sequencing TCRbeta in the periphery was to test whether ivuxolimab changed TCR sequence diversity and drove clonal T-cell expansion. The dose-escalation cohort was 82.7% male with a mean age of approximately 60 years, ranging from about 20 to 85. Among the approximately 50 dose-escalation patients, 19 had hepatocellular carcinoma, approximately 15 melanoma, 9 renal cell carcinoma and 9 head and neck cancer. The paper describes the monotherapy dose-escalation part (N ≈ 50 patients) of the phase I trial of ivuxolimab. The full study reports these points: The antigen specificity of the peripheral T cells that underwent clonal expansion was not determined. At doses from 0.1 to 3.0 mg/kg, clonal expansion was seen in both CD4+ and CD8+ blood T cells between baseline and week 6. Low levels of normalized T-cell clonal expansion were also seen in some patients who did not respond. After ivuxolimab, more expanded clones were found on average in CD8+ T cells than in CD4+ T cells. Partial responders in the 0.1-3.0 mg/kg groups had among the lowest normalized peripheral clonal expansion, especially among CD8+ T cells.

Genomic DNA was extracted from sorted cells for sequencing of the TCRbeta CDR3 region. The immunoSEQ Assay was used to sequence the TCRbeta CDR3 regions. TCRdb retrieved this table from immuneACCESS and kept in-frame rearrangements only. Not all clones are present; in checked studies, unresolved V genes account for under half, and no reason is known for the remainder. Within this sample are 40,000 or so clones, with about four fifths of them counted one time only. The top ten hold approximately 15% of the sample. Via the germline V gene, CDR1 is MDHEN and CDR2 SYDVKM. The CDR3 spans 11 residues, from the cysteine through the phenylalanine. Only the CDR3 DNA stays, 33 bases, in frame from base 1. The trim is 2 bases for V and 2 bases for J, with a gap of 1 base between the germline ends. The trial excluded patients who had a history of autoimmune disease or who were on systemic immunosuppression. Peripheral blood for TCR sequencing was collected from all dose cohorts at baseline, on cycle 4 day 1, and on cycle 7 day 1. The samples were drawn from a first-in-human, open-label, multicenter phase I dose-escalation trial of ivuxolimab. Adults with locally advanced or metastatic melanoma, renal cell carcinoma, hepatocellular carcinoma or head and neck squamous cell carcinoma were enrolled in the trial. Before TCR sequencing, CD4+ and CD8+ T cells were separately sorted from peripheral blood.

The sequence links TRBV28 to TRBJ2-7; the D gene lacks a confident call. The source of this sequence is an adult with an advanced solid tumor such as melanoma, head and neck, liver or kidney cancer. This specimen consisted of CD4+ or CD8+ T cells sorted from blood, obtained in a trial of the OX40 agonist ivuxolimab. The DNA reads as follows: TGTGCCAGCAGTTTAGCCTACGAGCAGTACTTC. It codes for CASSLAYEQYF.